This T cell receptor beta chain came from a study of T cell responses to AZD1222 COVID-19 vaccine (dated by TCRdb to the early 2020s). About the study as a whole: A total of around 240 trial participants underwent TCR sequencing, of whom 207 had received two doses of AZD1222 and 26 had received two doses of the MenACWY control vaccine. Trial participants were enrolled by age into subgroups of 18-55, 56-69 and 70-plus years, and roughly 150, 30 and 60 TCR-sequenced participants, respectively, were included in these subgroups. Overall study results and their limits: Spike-specific TCR breadth and depth rose significantly after two AZD1222 doses compared with day 0 and with MenACWY recipients. Epitopes outside the regions mutated in the B.1.351 and B.1.1.7 variants were reportedly recognized by nearly half of the unique spike-specific TCRs. In the small 56-69-year group, the increase in depth fell short of significance, most likely because of low power. Participants were mostly white British and included more females than males, and it was suggested by the authors that clonal diversity may have been underestimated. Conclusions about previously exposed vaccinees were limited because only six or seven AZD1222 recipients were SARS-CoV-2 seropositive at baseline. The whole spike protein was spanned by vaccine-associated CD4 TCRs, and dominant responses were seen in regions 160-218 and 743-854. No day 14 peak-response samples were available, so repertoires were characterized only after the peak T cell response.

V lost 5 bases and J lost 7 bases, and the count of bases not matched to a germline gene is 11. The CDR3 numbers 16 residues from cysteine through phenylalanine. The CDR3 DNA has 48 bases and is translated from base 1. Sequences MNHEY (CDR1) and SMNVEV (CDR2) are obtained from the germline V gene (reference sequence). As regards this clone: Its antigen has not been determined. The sample holds no much larger clone one base away, and base qualities are not on file.

What this sample's time point label stands for: about 28 days (+/-7) after the second vaccine dose. Because spike-specific TCR depth and breadth did not differ between the two schedules, AZD1222 recipients who got a second dose at roughly 4 weeks were pooled with those who got a second dose at roughly 12 weeks. Vaccinee samples were obtained from the UK trials COV001 and COV002, which included a single-blind randomized controlled phase 2/3 trial of AZD1222 (ChAdOx1 nCoV-19) in healthy adults. For TCRbeta chain sequencing, PBMC samples from trial participants were taken at day 0 and at day 28 after the second dose. The CDR3 regions of human TCRbeta chains were subjected to immunosequencing. The paper's data handling went like this. Repertoire TCRs were checked for matches against a reference library of SARS-CoV-2-specific TCRs that had been generated using the MIRA antigen-specificity platform. Breadth meant the fraction of unique TCRs that were SARS-CoV-2-associated, whereas depth meant the fraction of total T cells that were SARS-CoV-2-associated. Using the MIRA data, each spike-specific TCR was mapped to the spike region that the TCR reacts to and placed in a CD4 or CD8 class. Log10-transformed breadth and depth values were compared by one-way ANOVA with Sidak's multiple comparisons tests. In TCRdb, the immuneACCESS table is reduced to in-frame sequences with V and J assigned. These tables do not hold every clone; where another copy was compared, an unresolved V gene accounts for under half, and the others remain unexplained. D and trimming were read from the DNA, whereas the V and J calls and clone size are those reported in that table. The sample yields about 180,000 clones; 70% to 90% were counted once. The ten top clones hold 25% to 30% of the sample.

The rearrangement combines TRBV27 with TRBJ2-7; 13 junctional bases match TRBD2. The receptor was isolated from an adult who received the AZD1222 COVID-19 vaccine. The material was peripheral blood, obtained 28 days after the second AZD1222 dose. Read as DNA, the sequence is TGTGCCAGCAGTATCACCGGGACTAGCGGGAATAGTGAGCAGTACTTC. Its protein reads: CASSITGTSGNSEQYF.